Below are 26 T cell receptor beta chains sequenced from a single sample in a study of T cells after somatic rescue of genetic block. Libraries were prepared by immunoSEQ multiplex PCR; TCRdb keeps only in-frame clonotypes and omits some of them. The sample yields 70,000 or so clones, just over 90% seen once. Sequencing was performed on peripheral blood mononuclear cells (PBMCs). The receptor set was obtained from a man aged 40-49 years.

V is TRBV7-2 and J is TRBJ2-2; weak D call: TRBD2 (5 bases). The CDR3 is 14 residues long. The germline V gene encodes CDR1 SGHTA and CDR2 FQGNSA. Trimming removed 4 bases at V and 8 bases at J, with 14 bases between. The CDR3 nucleotides read TGTGCCAGCAGCTGGAACCGGGGTGATGGGGAGCTGTTTTTT. Translated, it gives CASSWNRGDGELFF.

This clone was recorded only once. The chain joins TRBV6-5 to TRBJ1-2, with TRBD1 matching over 7 bases. The CDR3 length is 15 residues. V lost 3 bases and J lost 7; bases outside the gene matches: 11. The V gene's germline CDR1 is MNHEY and CDR2 SVGAGI. CDR3 protein: CASSYGRDSRGGYTF. DNA for the CDR3: TGTGCCAGCAGTTATGGGAGGGACAGTCGAGGTGGCTACACCTTC.

This clone was counted a single time. The chain links TRBV4-3 to TRBJ1-4, with TRBD1 as a possible D gene (5 bases). The CDR3 totals 16 residues. Deletions cut 1 base from V and 2 bases from J, with 11 bases between. Germline V gene data show CDR1 as LGHNA and CDR2 as YSLEER. The CDR3 region has the DNA TGCGCCAGCAGCCAAGGGGCAGGGATCACTAATGAAAAACTGTTTTTT. This encodes CASSQGAGITNEKLFF.

The chain uses TRBV7-9 and TRBJ2-2, with no clear D. Trimming took off 7 bases at V and 2 bases at J, with 17 bases between the two ends. This CDR3 is built from 16 residues. Germline-derived CDR1 and CDR2 are SEHNR and FQNEAQ (reference sequence). CDR3 amino acids: CASTIPVGQNTGELFF. In DNA, the CDR3 is TGTGCCAGCACCATCCCGGTGGGCCAAAACACCGGGGAGCTGTTTTTT.

The chain employs TRBV19 and TRBJ1-1; D not resolved. The CDR3 has 15 residues. Germline V lookup: CDR1 LNHDA, CDR2 SQIVND (reference sequence). V lost 5 bases to trimming and J lost 3 bases, with 16 bases between them. CDR3 amino acids: CASSPERSRYTEAFF. The CDR3 DNA reads as TGTGCCAGTAGTCCCGAGCGCTCCCGTTACACTGAAGCTTTCTTT.

This chain joins TRBV5-8 and TRBJ2-3, with 9 nucleotides matching TRBD1. Looked up from germline, CDR1 is SGHTS and CDR2 is YDEGEE. With 3 bases clipped from V and 2 bases from J, the junction kept 4 bases outside the gene matches. The CDR3 runs to 15 residues. The CDR3 DNA reads TGTGCCAGCAGCTCGGGGGACAGGGACACAGATACGCAGTATTTT. It specifies CASSSGDRDTDTQYF.

This chain uses TRBV10-3 with TRBJ2-1; the match to TRBD1 covers 9 bases. The CDR3 extends over 15 amino acids. The germline CDR1 and CDR2 sequences are ENHRY and SYGVKD. V lost 3 bases, J lost 8 bases, and 8 bases stayed unmatched. The CDR3 DNA is TGTGCCATCAGTGACCCCGGGACAGGGTCGGATGAGCAGTTCTTC. Its protein is CAISDPGTGSDEQFF.

CDR3 in DNA: TGTGCCAGCAGCTCCCCTAGAGGGCCGAACACTGAAGCTTTCTTT. This codes for CASSSPRGPNTEAFF. V gene TRBV11-2 combines with J gene TRBJ1-1; D not certain. The germline V and J ends were trimmed by 4 bases and 1 base, with 13 bases remaining between them. Germline V lookup: CDR1 SGHAT, CDR2 FQNNGV. This CDR3 spans 15 amino acids.

CDR3 DNA sequence: TGTGCCAGCAGTGACGGCGGGAGTGGAAGCAATGAGCAGTTCTTC. This codes for CASSDGGSGSNEQFF. The genes are TRBV6-1 and TRBJ2-1, with TRBD2 identical over 7 bases. CDR1 is MNHNS and CDR2 is SASEGT in the germline V gene. V shed 3 bases and J 6 bases; nucleotides not matched to a gene: 8. There are 15 residues in the CDR3.

The rearrangement uses TRBV29-1 and TRBJ1-4; TRBD1 matches 9 bases. The CDR3 has 14 amino acids. V shed 7 bases and J 6 bases; nucleotides not matched to a gene: 9. Germline V gene data show CDR1 as SQVTM and CDR2 as ANQGSEA. The CDR3: CSAYDRGMDEKLFF. In DNA, the CDR3 is TGCAGCGCTTACGACAGGGGGATGGATGAAAAACTGTTTTTT. Full variable domain (rest looked up from reference TRBV29-1 and TRBJ1-4): SAVISQKPSRDICQRGTSLTIQCQVDSQVTMMFWYRQQPGQSLTLIATANQGSEATYESGFVIDKFPISRPNLTFSTLTVSNMSPEDSSIYLCSAYDRGMDEKLFFGSGTQLSVL.

The chain has TRBV28 and TRBJ2-6; a weak D match, TRBD1 (6 bases). The CDR3 totals 17 residues. V was cut by 4 bases and J by 0 bases, with 13 bases left in between. Germline CDR1 MDHEN, CDR2 SYDVKM. CDR3 nucleotides: TGTGCCAGCAGTTCGCCGACAGGTAGCTCTGGGGCCAACGTCCTGACTTTC. Its translation: CASSSPTGSSGANVLTF.

V and J are TRBV5-4 and TRBJ2-1, with D tentatively TRBD2 (6 bases). The CDR3 is 15 amino acids. With 2 bases removed from V and 4 bases from J, the gap between germline ends came to 13 bases. Per germline, CDR1 SGHNT and CDR2 YYREEE (reference sequence). CDR3 in DNA: TGTGCCAGCAGCTTTCGGCGGGACTCATACAATGAGCAGTTCTTC. Its translation is CASSFRRDSYNEQFF. Complete variable domain (other parts from reference TRBV5-4 and TRBJ2-1): ETGVTQSPTHLIKTRGQQVTLRCSSQSGHNTVSWYQQALGQGPQFIFQYYREEENGRGNFPPRFSGLQFPNYSSELNVNALELDDSALYLCASSFRRDSYNEQFFGPGTRLTVL.

This sequence joins TRBV28 and TRBJ2-7; 9 bases line up with TRBD1. V shed 7 bases and J 2 bases; nucleotides not matched to a gene: 3. Germline V gene sequence: CDR1 MDHEN, CDR2 SYDVKM. The CDR3 loop spans 13 amino acids. The DNA of the CDR3 is TGTGCCAGCAACCGGGACAGGGCCTACGAGCAGTACTTC. Its protein product is CASNRDRAYEQYF.

The rearrangement uses TRBV6-5 and TRBJ1-2; unclear D gene. The germline gives CDR1 MNHEY, CDR2 SVGAGI. The CDR3 loop spans 13 amino acids. Deletions cut 2 bases from V and 2 bases from J, with 6 bases between. The CDR3 region has the DNA TGTGCCAGCAGTTACAGCAGGAACTATGGCTACACCTTC. Amino acids: CASSYSRNYGYTF.

V gene TRBV7-2 combines with J gene TRBJ1-5; no firm D call. Germline V gene data show CDR1 as SGHTA and CDR2 as FQGNSA. The CDR3 runs to 13 residues. Trimming pared 1 base from V and 7 bases from J, leaving 8 bases between. The CDR3 loop is CASSLVIGQPQHF. In DNA form, the CDR3 reads TGTGCCAGCAGCTTAGTAATAGGCCAGCCCCAGCATTTT. The complete variable domain, with remaining parts taken from reference TRBV7-2 and TRBJ1-5, reads GAGVSQSPSNKVTEKGKDVELRCDPISGHTALYWYRQSLGQGLEFLIYFQGNSAPDKSGLPSDRFSAERTGGSVSTLTIQRTQQEDSAVYLCASSLVIGQPQHFGDGTRLSIL.

V and J are TRBV6-1 and TRBJ1-4; perhaps TRBD1 as D (6 bases). V lost 9 bases to trimming and J lost 2 bases, with 10 bases between them. CDR1 and CDR2 (germline): MNHNS, SASEGT. The CDR3 consists of 13 residues. For the CDR3, the DNA is TGTGCCAGTCGAAGGGGGACTAATGAAAAACTGTTTTTT. Its translation: CASRRGTNEKLFF.

The chain is built from TRBV19 and TRBJ2-7; weak D call: TRBD2 (5 bases). The CDR3 spans 14 residues. The V end was cut by 3 bases, the J end by 7 bases, with 16 bases between. Germline CDR1 is LNHDA and CDR2 is SQIVND (reference sequence). As DNA, the CDR3 is TGTGCCAGTAGTATGGAACTACGACGAGGGGAGCAGTACTTC. Protein sequence: CASSMELRRGEQYF. The complete variable domain, with remaining parts taken from reference TRBV19 and TRBJ2-7, reads DGGITQSPKYLFRKEGQNVTLSCEQNLNHDAMYWYRQDPGQGLRLIYYSQIVNDFQKGDIAEGYSVSREKKESFPLTVTSAQKNPTAFYLCASSMELRRGEQYFGPGTRLTVT.

The chain couples TRBV11-2 to TRBJ2-1; 15 bases match TRBD2. This CDR3 has 18 residues. CDR1 and CDR2 (germline): SGHAT, FQNNGV. The trim removed 5 bases at V and 4 bases at J, leaving 9 bases unmatched. The CDR3 DNA reads as TGTGCCAGCAGCGCCCGGACTAGCGGGGGGGCCTCATACAATGAGCAGTTCTTC. Protein sequence: CASSARTSGGASYNEQFF.

The chain links TRBV5-6 to TRBJ2-7; D unclear. The V end lost 0 bases, the J end lost 0 bases, and 4 bases lay between the germline ends. The CDR3 is made up of 13 amino acids. Germline CDR1 and CDR2: SGHDT and YYEEEE. CDR3 protein: CASSLESSYEQYF. The CDR3 DNA follows: TGTGCCAGCAGCTTGGAGAGCTCCTACGAGCAGTACTTC. Full variable domain (rest looked up from reference TRBV5-6 and TRBJ2-7): DAGVTQSPTHLIKTRGQQVTLRCSPKSGHDTVSWYQQALGQGPQFIFQYYEEEERQRGNFPDRFSGHQFPNYSSELNVNALLLGDSALYLCASSLESSYEQYFGPGTRLTVT.

V usage is TRBV5-1 and J usage is TRBJ2-1; tentatively, D is TRBD1 or TRBD2 (6 bases each). The CDR3 sequence is 14 residues long. Trimming stripped 2 bases from V and 5 bases from J, with 11 bases between. Germline V lookup: CDR1 SGHRS, CDR2 YFSETQ. As DNA, the CDR3 is TGCGCCAGCAGCTTTGGGGGGACACACAATGAGCAGTTCTTC. As protein: CASSFGGTHNEQFF.

Points on this clone: A junction end diverges from the germline sequence, so it may reflect a read error. The rearrangement uses TRBV7-9 and TRBJ2-1; 7 positions match TRBD2. In germline, CDR1 is SEHNR, CDR2 FQNEAQ (reference sequence). This CDR3 has 13 amino acids. Here the CDR3 reads CASSLAVRNEQFF. DNA of the CDR3: TGTGCCAGCAGCCTAGCGGTACGGAATGAGCAGTTCTTC.

The chain joins TRBV6-5 to TRBJ2-1; the D gene is possibly TRBD2 (7 bases). V lost 4 bases, J lost 7 bases, and 20 bases lay in between. The CDR3 is 16 amino acids. Germline V lookup: CDR1 MNHEY, CDR2 SVGAGI. The CDR3 DNA is TGTGCCAGCAGTTCCTCGACGGGGGGCGCGAGGAATGAGCAGTTCTTC. The encoded protein is CASSSSTGGARNEQFF.

A single count supports this clone. The V and J genes are TRBV7-9 and TRBJ1-2; 8 nucleotides match TRBD1. Per germline, CDR1 SEHNR and CDR2 FQNEAQ (reference sequence). CDR3 length: 15 residues. The V gene end was trimmed by 5 bases and the J gene end by 4 bases; junction bases not matched to a gene: 9. The CDR3 protein is CASSRPDRDGYGYTF. For the CDR3, the DNA is TGTGCCAGCAGCCGACCGGACAGGGACGGCTATGGCTACACCTTC.

The rearrangement links TRBV7-3 to TRBJ1-6, with TRBD1 matching over 10 bases. Germline V CDR1 and CDR2: SGHTA, FQGTGA. The CDR3 spans 15 residues. V was clipped by 4 bases and J by 8 bases; unmatched bases: 5. CDR3 region: CASSSSGTGDSPLHF. CDR3 DNA: TGTGCCAGCAGCTCCTCGGGGACAGGGGATTCACCCCTCCACTTT.

The chain uses TRBV6-5 and TRBJ1-1; tentative D call: TRBD1 (5 bases). Trimming removed 7 bases at V and 2 bases at J, with 14 bases between. The CDR3 length is 14 residues. Per germline, CDR1 MNHEY and CDR2 SVGAGI. CDR3 nucleotide sequence: TGTGCCAGCACCCGAGACGGGACCAACACTGAAGCTTTCTTT. Protein product: CASTRDGTNTEAFF.

This clone has a single count. The gene calls are TRBV27 and TRBJ1-5, with a possible D match to TRBD1 (5 bases). The CDR3 is made up of 14 amino acids. V lost 0 bases and J 4 bases, leaving 7 bases between the germline ends. Germline V gene lookup returns CDR1 MNHEY and CDR2 SMNVEV (reference sequence). CDR3: CASSLSWGNQPQHF. The CDR3 bases are TGTGCCAGCAGTTTATCATGGGGGAATCAGCCCCAGCATTTT.